The clone carrying this TCR beta chain appeared many times. Its antigen is undetermined. TCRdb re-clonotyped the PCR reads through MiXCR. The table lists tens of thousands of clones, roughly 12% of them singletons, with over 7.5% in the top ten. The data belong to a study of metastatic and nonmetastatic thyroid tumors. Thyroid surgery was performed in patients who had received no treatment beforehand. The germline CDR1 and CDR2 sequences are GTSNPN and SVGIG (reference sequence). V was clipped by 3 bases and J by 7 bases, with 18 bases between them. This CDR3 region has 14 residues. Study outcomes and limitations: Within blood and tumor, benign nodules reportedly had significantly lower TCR beta diversity than malignant thyroid tumors did.

This receptor was taken from a female donor with papillary thyroid cancer or a benign thyroid nodule (not recorded which). Some clones in this sample may be carry-over from other donors' samples. Sequenced input: blood. This sequence joins TRBV30 and TRBJ1-2; no definite D call. The CDR3 DNA follows: TGTGCCTGGAGAACTGAGGCCCCAGGTGGTGGCTACACCTTC. It yields the protein CAWRTEAPGGGYTF.